This passage covers 8 T cell receptor beta chains from one sample sequenced in a study of T cells after yellow fever vaccination. TCRdb itself ran the 5' RACE reads through MiXCR, one entry per CDR3 protein. The sample carries some 560,000 distinct CDR3 sequences, approximately 16% recorded once. The input for sequencing was PBMCs, taken less than 6 days after the first yellow fever vaccination. The receptors were sampled from a young man who received the YFV17D yellow fever vaccine.

This clonotype came up many times. The chain recombines TRBV5-1 with TRBJ2-2; D gene unclear. V was pared by 3 bases and J by 8 bases, with 14 bases between. Looked up from germline, CDR1 is SGHRS and CDR2 is YFSETQ. The CDR3 runs 14 residues. The CDR3 sequence: CASSYATSYGELFF. The CDR3, as DNA: TGCGCCAGCAGCTACGCCACTTCGTATGGGGAGCTGTTTTTT. The whole variable domain, remainder taken from reference TRBV5-1 and TRBJ2-2, is KAGVTQTPRYLIKTRGQQVTLSCSPISGHRSVSWYQQTPGQGLQFLFEYFSETQRNKGNFPGRFSGRQFSNSRSEMNVSTLELGDSALYLCASSYATSYGELFFGEGSRLTVL.

At least ten counts were recorded for this clonotype. V gene TRBV5-1 combines with J gene TRBJ1-1; D possibly corresponds to TRBD1 (6 bases). Per the germline V gene, CDR1 is SGHRS and CDR2 is YFSETQ. Trimming pared 6 bases from V and 0 bases from J, leaving 15 bases between. This CDR3 comprises 15 residues. The CDR3 loop reads CASTDRQGMNTEAFF. DNA for the CDR3: TGCGCCAGCACTGATCGGCAGGGGATGAACACTGAAGCTTTCTTT. Combining the CDR3 with reference TRBV5-1 and TRBJ1-1 gives the whole variable domain KAGVTQTPRYLIKTRGQQVTLSCSPISGHRSVSWYQQTPGQGLQFLFEYFSETQRNKGNFPGRFSGRQFSNSRSEMNVSTLELGDSALYLCASTDRQGMNTEAFFGQGTRLTVV.

The chain employs TRBV6-1 and TRBJ2-7, with 9 bases matching TRBD1. V trimming: 2 bases; J trimming: 5 bases; junction bases outside the gene matches: 10. CDR3 length: 16 amino acids. Germline CDR1 is MNHNS and CDR2 is SASEGT. Here the CDR3 reads CASSEKSWDRENEQYF. CDR3 sequence (DNA): TGTGCCAGCAGTGAAAAAAGTTGGGACAGGGAAAACGAGCAGTACTTC.

This chain links TRBV6-5 with TRBJ1-2; D may be TRBD1 (5 bases). Between the trimmed V and J ends, which lost 2 bases and 0 bases, there was a span of 10 bases. The CDR3 spans 15 residues. The germline gives CDR1 MNHEY, CDR2 SVGAGI. The CDR3 region has the DNA TGTGCCAGCAGTTACCGGGGCGAAACTAACTATGGCTACACCTTC. Translating it yields CASSYRGETNYGYTF.

This clonotype has a handful of counts. V is TRBV6-6 and J is TRBJ2-1, with a possible D match to TRBD2 (6 bases). Germline V gives CDR1 MNHNY, CDR2 SVGAGI (reference sequence). The V gene lost 2 bases and the J gene lost 8 bases, with 10 bases spanning the gap. There are 13 residues in the CDR3. The CDR3 DNA is TGTGCCAGCAGTTACAGGGGAGGCTATGAGCAGTTCTTC. Its protein product is CASSYRGGYEQFF.

This chain joins TRBV7-2 and TRBJ2-3; unclear D gene. V shed 4 bases and J shed 1 base, with 12 bases lying between them. The CDR3 totals 15 residues. Germline V gives CDR1 SGHTA, CDR2 FQGNSA. DNA for the CDR3: TGTGCCAGCAGCTATCAGGAAGGGCGCACAGATACGCAGTATTTT. Residues: CASSYQEGRTDTQYF.

This rearrangement joins TRBV7-9 to TRBJ2-7, with TRBD1 as a possible D gene (5 bases). This CDR3 is 13 amino acids long. CDR1 and CDR2 (germline): SEHNR, FQNEAQ (reference sequence). The germline V and J ends were trimmed by 2 bases and 7 bases, with 12 bases remaining between them. CDR3 region: CASSLNPGREQYV. In DNA form, the CDR3 reads TGTGCCAGCAGCTTAAATCCAGGGCGGGAGCAGTACGTC.

There are a few counts of this clonotype. The chain uses TRBV6-2 or TRBV6-3 and TRBJ2-2; the D gene is possibly TRBD1 (6 bases). V was trimmed by 11 bases and J by 7 bases, leaving 17 bases between them. This CDR3 contains 13 residues. Germline V lookup: CDR1 MNHEY, CDR2 SVGEGT. The CDR3 spells CAVWARGDGELFF. The CDR3 nucleotides read TGTGCCGTATGGGCCAGGGGTGACGGGGAGCTGTTTTTT.